A selection of T cell receptor beta chains follows, all from one sample in a study of cytomegalovirus exposure and HLA in healthy donors. The repertoire was sequenced with immunoSEQ multiplex PCR; TCRdb's copy has only in-frame clones and lacks some. The table lists about 190,000 clones, 65% to 75% of them singletons, with more than 4% in the top ten. Sequencing input: PBMCs. Every receptor here comes from a man under 40 in good health and CMV-seropositive. The CDR3 runs from the conserved cysteine through the conserved F or W. D genes are given only for firm matches. Some rows mark clone size as missing; the rest say once, few, many or name a class of expanded clone.

j_call d_call v_call clone_size cdr3_length cdr3_aa cdr3_nt
TRBJ2-3 - TRBV6-6 - 16 CASTAEGTPTTDTQYF TGTGCCAGCACCGCGGAGGGGACCCCTACCACAGATACGCAGTATTTT
TRBJ2-2 TRBD2 TRBV7-2 - 15 CASSETSGTTGELFF TGTGCCAGCAGCGAGACTAGCGGAACTACCGGGGAGCTGTTTTTT
TRBJ2-1 TRBD1 TRBV30 few 16 CAWSVSGTVRYNEQFF TGTGCCTGGAGTGTATCGGGGACAGTCCGGTACAATGAGCAGTTCTTC
TRBJ2-5 - TRBV6-5 - 13 CASSFGGGETQYF TGTGCCAGCAGTTTCGGGGGAGGAGAGACCCAGTACTTC
TRBJ2-7 TRBD1 TRBV7-2 - 12 CASSLGQLEQYF TGTGCCAGCAGCCTGGGACAGCTCGAGCAGTACTTC
TRBJ2-2 - TRBV30 - 12 CAWSLPPGELFF TGTGCCTGGAGTCTCCCTCCCGGGGAGCTGTTTTTT
TRBJ2-6 - TRBV19 - 16 CASSILLRTGANVLTF TGTGCCAGTAGTATCCTCCTACGCACCGGGGCCAACGTCCTGACTTTC
TRBJ2-2 TRBD2 TRBV7-3 - 14 CASSLSREKGELFF TGTGCCAGCAGCTTATCGCGGGAGAAAGGGGAGCTGTTTTTT
TRBJ1-5 TRBD1 TRBV27 - 16 CASSKTGTGVNQPQHF TGTGCCAGCAGTAAAACTGGGACAGGGGTCAATCAGCCCCAGCATTTT
TRBJ2-7 TRBD1 TRBV4-1 once 14 CASSLGQGMDEQYF TGCGCCAGCAGCCTGGGACAGGGAATGGACGAGCAGTACTTC
TRBJ1-2 - TRBV9 - 13 CASSTRVAGGYTF TGTGCCAGCAGTACGAGGGTTGCTGGTGGCTACACCTTC
TRBJ2-7 TRBD2 TRBV6-5 - 14 CASSGLGTSGEQYF TGTGCCAGCAGTGGTCTAGGGACTAGCGGCGAGCAGTACTTC
TRBJ2-5 - TRBV13 - 14 CASSLGSRGQTQYF TGTGCCAGCAGCTTAGGCAGTAGGGGCCAGACCCAGTACTTC
TRBJ2-5 TRBD2 TRBV4-2 - 15 CASSLRLAGRETQYF TGTGCCAGCAGCCTAAGACTAGCCGGGCGAGAGACCCAGTACTTC
TRBJ2-7 - TRBV7-9 - 14 CASSPSRGTYEQYF TGTGCCAGCAGCCCCAGTCGGGGGACCTACGAGCAGTACTTC
TRBJ1-2 - TRBV19 - 13 CASSLQLNYGYTF TGTGCCAGTAGTTTACAGCTAAACTATGGCTACACCTTC
TRBJ2-5 TRBD2 TRBV5-4 - 15 CASSLRLAGGETQYF TGTGCCAGCAGCTTAAGGCTAGCGGGAGGAGAGACCCAGTACTTC
TRBJ2-7 TRBD1 TRBV2 - 13 CASGRDRVGEQYF TGTGCCAGCGGGCGGGACAGGGTGGGAGAGCAGTACTTC
TRBJ2-3 TRBD2 TRBV7-9 once 15 CASSLAPLAGGEQYF TGTGCCAGCAGCTTGGCCCCGCTAGCGGGGGGCGAGCAGTATTTT
TRBJ1-5 - TRBV7-2 - 13 CASSPSGNQPQHF TGTGCCAGCAGCCCCTCGGGGAATCAGCCCCAGCATTTT
TRBJ1-5 - TRBV25-1 - 13 CASSETGSQPQHF TGTGCCAGCAGTGAAACAGGGTCTCAGCCCCAGCATTTT
TRBJ2-7 - TRBV10-3 once 14 CAISDLSRVYEQYF TGTGCCATCAGTGACCTGTCCAGGGTCTACGAGCAGTACTTC
TRBJ1-3 - TRBV15 - 16 CATSRDYEDSGNTIYF TGTGCCACCAGCAGAGATTACGAGGACTCTGGAAACACCATATATTTT
TRBJ2-1 TRBD2 TRBV6-6 - 15 CASSPPSGSWHEQFF TGTGCCAGCAGCCCCCCTAGCGGGAGTTGGCATGAGCAGTTCTTC
TRBJ2-1 - TRBV7-8 - 16 CASSLGQAGPYNEQFF TGTGCCAGCAGCTTAGGACAGGCAGGGCCCTACAATGAGCAGTTCTTC
TRBJ2-7 TRBD2 TRBV7-3 - 14 CASSSGLAGDEQYF TGTGCCAGCAGCTCGGGACTAGCGGGGGACGAGCAGTACTTC
TRBJ2-1 TRBD2 TRBV27 - 13 CASTSPGGSEQFF TGTGCCAGCACCTCTCCCGGGGGGTCCGAGCAGTTCTTC